This TCR beta chain was identified in a study of shared clonotypes between healthy human individuals. The wider study: The people who gave samples were two women and a few men aged 18 to 49. For every donor, three CD4 naive, three CD4 memory, two CD8 naive and one CD8 memory plates were used.

Trimming took 6 bases from V and 1 from J, leaving 12 bases between them. The CDR3 loop spans 14 amino acids. The germline V gene encodes CDR1 SEHNR and CDR2 FQNEAQ (reference sequence). Regarding this clone: Antigen: not known.

Naive-designated CD8 cells lacked CD45RO, were positively enriched for CCR7, and omitted terminally differentiated effector memory CD45RA+ cells. This table comes from immunoSEQ multiplex PCR, and its TCRdb copy is limited to in-frame clones, with some not included. The sample carries around 1.9 million clones, 93% recorded once. Study conclusions and caveats: It was the non-shared clonotypes that had lower generation probabilities than clonotypes shared by all four donors.

This receptor was obtained from a man aged 18 to 29 in good health. Some clones in this sample may be carry-over from other donors' samples. Sequences were obtained from naive CD8+ T cells from PBMCs. The chain uses TRBV7-9 and TRBJ1-1; tentative D call: TRBD1 (6 bases). The CDR3: CASSSGAWNTEAFF. As DNA, the CDR3 is TGTGCCAGCAGTTCAGGGGCGTGGAACACTGAAGCTTTCTTT.